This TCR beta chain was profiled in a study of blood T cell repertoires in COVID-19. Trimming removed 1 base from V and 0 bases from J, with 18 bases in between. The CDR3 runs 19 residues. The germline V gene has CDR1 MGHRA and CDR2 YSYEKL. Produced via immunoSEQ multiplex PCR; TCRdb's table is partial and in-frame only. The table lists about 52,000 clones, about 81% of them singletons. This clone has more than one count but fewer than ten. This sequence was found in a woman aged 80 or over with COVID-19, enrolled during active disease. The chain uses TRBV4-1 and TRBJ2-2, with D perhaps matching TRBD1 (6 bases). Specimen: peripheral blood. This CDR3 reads CASSQGLGEGVTNTGELFF. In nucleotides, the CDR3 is TGCGCCAGCAGCCAAGGACTGGGTGAGGGGGTGACGAACACCGGGGAGCTGTTTTTT.